This is a list of T cell receptor beta chains from one sample in a study of T-cell reconstitution after alpha-beta-depleted transplantation in children. Using its own MiXCR run on the PCR reads, TCRdb lists one record per CDR3 protein. The sample holds 230,000 or so distinct CDR3 sequences, approximately 9.9% seen once. The sequenced sample was PBMCs from the stem cell graft donor, obtained from the stem cell graft. The receptors were gathered from a human donor who donated a stem cell graft to a child with SCID. Both conserved end residues are part of each CDR3. The D gene is left open where the match is weak. The size of a clone is reported for some rows only, either as once, few or many, or as a class for expanded clones.

cdr3_length: 15
j_call: TRBJ2-2
d_call: NA
clone_size: many
v_call: TRBV5-1
cdr3_aa: CASSGKARADGELFF
cdr3_nt: TGCGCCAGCAGCGGTAAGGCCAGGGCGGACGGGGAGCTGTTTTTT

cdr3_length: 16
j_call: TRBJ2-7
d_call: NA
clone_size: many
v_call: TRBV12-3/TRBV12-4
cdr3_aa: CASSFSAGGISYEQYF
cdr3_nt: TGTGCCAGCAGTTTCTCCGCTGGGGGAATCTCCTACGAGCAGTACTTC

cdr3_length: 17
j_call: TRBJ2-1
d_call: NA
clone_size: many
v_call: TRBV15
cdr3_aa: CATSRPKGRPVYNEQFF
cdr3_nt: TGTGCCACCAGCAGACCAAAGGGTAGGCCCGTTTACAATGAGCAGTTCTTC

cdr3_length: 14
j_call: TRBJ1-1
d_call: NA
clone_size: NA
v_call: TRBV7-2
cdr3_aa: CASSTTAGYSEAFF
cdr3_nt: TGTGCCAGCAGCACAACGGCAGGGTACTCAGAGGCTTTCTTT

cdr3_length: 14
j_call: TRBJ2-7
d_call: TRBD2
clone_size: many
v_call: TRBV5-1
cdr3_aa: CASSLAGGPYEQYF
cdr3_nt: TGCGCCAGCAGCTTAGCGGGGGGGCCTTACGAGCAGTACTTC

cdr3_length: 14
j_call: TRBJ2-4
d_call: NA
clone_size: many
v_call: TRBV5-8
cdr3_aa: CASSPRATKNIQYF
cdr3_nt: TGTGCCAGCAGCCCCAGGGCGACCAAAAACATTCAGTACTTC

cdr3_length: 16
j_call: TRBJ2-3
d_call: NA
clone_size: many
v_call: TRBV20-1
cdr3_aa: CSAHKIGTSSTDTQYF
cdr3_nt: TGCAGTGCCCATAAAATAGGGACATCCAGCACAGATACGCAGTATTTT

cdr3_length: 15
j_call: TRBJ2-2
d_call: NA
clone_size: NA
v_call: TRBV15
cdr3_aa: CATSREGAETGELFF
cdr3_nt: TGTGCCACCAGCAGAGAAGGGGCCGAGACCGGGGAGCTGTTTTTT

cdr3_length: 16
j_call: TRBJ2-1
d_call: NA
clone_size: many
v_call: TRBV5-1
cdr3_aa: CASSLSSPGHYNEQFF
cdr3_nt: TGCGCCAGCAGCTTGTCGTCCCCAGGGCACTACAATGAGCAGTTCTTC

cdr3_length: 14
j_call: TRBJ2-3
d_call: NA
clone_size: many
v_call: TRBV20-1
cdr3_aa: CSARHLRGRDTQYF
cdr3_nt: TGCAGTGCTAGACATCTGCGGGGGCGGGATACGCAGTATTTT

cdr3_length: 15
j_call: TRBJ2-7
d_call: NA
clone_size: many
v_call: TRBV6-5
cdr3_aa: CASSFPDTDAYEQYF
cdr3_nt: TGTGCCAGCAGTTTTCCCGACACGGATGCCTACGAGCAGTACTTC

cdr3_length: 15
j_call: TRBJ1-3
d_call: NA
clone_size: many
v_call: TRBV5-5
cdr3_aa: CASSFSRDYGNTIYF
cdr3_nt: TGTGCCAGCAGCTTCAGCCGAGACTATGGAAACACCATATATTTT

cdr3_length: 16
j_call: TRBJ2-2
d_call: TRBD2
clone_size: NA
v_call: TRBV7-2
cdr3_aa: CASSLAGLAGSGELFF
cdr3_nt: TGTGCCAGCAGCTTAGCGGGACTAGCGGGGTCCGGGGAGCTGTTTTTT

cdr3_length: 14
j_call: TRBJ2-1
d_call: NA
clone_size: few
v_call: TRBV14
cdr3_aa: CASSQPQSYNEQFF
cdr3_nt: TGTGCCAGCAGCCAGCCCCAATCCTACAATGAGCAGTTCTTC

cdr3_length: 16
j_call: TRBJ1-6
d_call: NA
clone_size: many
v_call: TRBV9
cdr3_aa: CASSVAPGIIPSPLHF
cdr3_nt: TGTGCCAGCAGCGTAGCTCCAGGAATTATACCCTCACCCCTCCACTTT

cdr3_length: 14
j_call: TRBJ1-2
d_call: NA
clone_size: few
v_call: TRBV5-1
cdr3_aa: CATATDSSNYGYTF
cdr3_nt: TGCGCCACCGCGACCGATTCTTCTAACTATGGCTACACCTTC

cdr3_length: 17
j_call: TRBJ1-6
d_call: NA
clone_size: many
v_call: TRBV4-1
cdr3_aa: CASSQAPKDSFYSPLHF
cdr3_nt: TGCGCCAGCAGCCAAGCGCCTAAGGACAGCTTCTATTCACCCCTCCACTTT

cdr3_length: 16
j_call: TRBJ2-5
d_call: TRBD1
clone_size: many
v_call: TRBV10-3
cdr3_aa: CAINAQGEVGQETQYF
cdr3_nt: TGTGCCATCAACGCACAGGGGGAGGTGGGCCAAGAGACCCAGTACTTC

cdr3_length: 15
j_call: TRBJ2-5
d_call: NA
clone_size: many
v_call: TRBV28
cdr3_aa: CASSLLSPWGETQYF
cdr3_nt: TGTGCCAGCAGTTTATTGTCCCCTTGGGGAGAGACCCAGTACTTC

cdr3_length: 15
j_call: TRBJ2-3
d_call: TRBD2
clone_size: many
v_call: TRBV20-1
cdr3_aa: CSAHQRLAATDTQYF
cdr3_nt: TGCAGTGCCCATCAACGACTAGCGGCCACAGATACGCAGTATTTT

cdr3_length: 14
j_call: TRBJ1-4
d_call: TRBD1
clone_size: many
v_call: TRBV20-1
cdr3_aa: CSARDGTGPEKLFF
cdr3_nt: TGCAGTGCTAGAGACGGGACAGGGCCTGAAAAACTGTTTTTT

cdr3_length: 17
j_call: TRBJ2-3
d_call: TRBD2
clone_size: NA
v_call: TRBV5-5
cdr3_aa: CASSLLGSSGGTDTQYF
cdr3_nt: TGTGCCAGCAGCTTGTTGGGCTCTAGCGGGGGAACAGATACGCAGTATTTT

cdr3_length: 11
j_call: TRBJ1-1
d_call: NA
clone_size: many
v_call: TRBV7-9
cdr3_aa: CASQQDTEAFF
cdr3_nt: TGTGCTAGCCAGCAGGACACTGAAGCTTTCTTT

cdr3_length: 18
j_call: TRBJ1-2
d_call: NA
clone_size: many
v_call: TRBV5-1
cdr3_aa: CASSTQGGTLPSNYGYTF
cdr3_nt: TGCGCCAGCAGCACCCAAGGAGGGACACTCCCCTCCAACTATGGCTACACCTTC

cdr3_length: 14
j_call: TRBJ2-7
d_call: TRBD1
clone_size: many
v_call: TRBV11-2
cdr3_aa: CASSRTGGSYEQYF
cdr3_nt: TGTGCCAGCAGCCGGACAGGAGGCTCCTACGAGCAGTACTTC

cdr3_length: 16
j_call: TRBJ2-5
d_call: NA
clone_size: few
v_call: TRBV6-1
cdr3_aa: CASSEWGASGGETQYF
cdr3_nt: TGTGCCAGCAGTGAATGGGGGGCGTCCGGTGGAGAGACCCAGTACTTC

cdr3_length: 14
j_call: TRBJ1-3
d_call: NA
clone_size: many
v_call: TRBV2
cdr3_aa: CASHRAYSGNTIYF
cdr3_nt: TGTGCCAGCCACAGGGCTTACTCTGGAAACACCATATATTTT

cdr3_length: 16
j_call: TRBJ2-2
d_call: NA
clone_size: many
v_call: TRBV5-1
cdr3_aa: CASSLLWEENTGELFF
cdr3_nt: TGCGCCAGCAGCTTGTTGTGGGAGGAGAACACCGGGGAGCTGTTTTTT

cdr3_length: 15
j_call: TRBJ1-3
d_call: NA
clone_size: NA
v_call: TRBV7-9
cdr3_aa: CASSFLGPTGNTIYF
cdr3_nt: TGTGCCAGCAGCTTCTTGGGCCCGACTGGAAACACCATATATTTT

cdr3_length: 13
j_call: TRBJ2-7
d_call: TRBD1
clone_size: many
v_call: TRBV28
cdr3_aa: CASGTGLSYEQYF
cdr3_nt: TGTGCCAGCGGGACAGGACTATCCTACGAGCAGTACTTC

cdr3_length: 15
j_call: TRBJ2-5
d_call: TRBD2
clone_size: many
v_call: TRBV5-1
cdr3_aa: CASRATSVGGETQYF
cdr3_nt: TGCGCCAGCAGGGCGACTAGCGTGGGAGGAGAGACCCAGTACTTC

cdr3_length: 12
j_call: TRBJ1-2
d_call: TRBD1
clone_size: many
v_call: TRBV28
cdr3_aa: CASRTGVAGYTF
cdr3_nt: TGTGCCAGCAGAACAGGGGTTGCTGGCTACACCTTC

cdr3_length: 14
j_call: TRBJ2-7
d_call: NA
clone_size: many
v_call: TRBV7-8
cdr3_aa: CASSPATERYEQYF
cdr3_nt: TGTGCCAGCAGCCCCGCCACGGAACGTTACGAGCAGTACTTC

cdr3_length: 13
j_call: TRBJ1-2
d_call: NA
clone_size: NA
v_call: TRBV30
cdr3_aa: CAWGQRRSYGYTF
cdr3_nt: TGTGCCTGGGGACAGCGGAGGAGCTATGGCTACACCTTC

cdr3_length: 12
j_call: TRBJ2-3
d_call: NA
clone_size: NA
v_call: TRBV29-1
cdr3_aa: CSVGLATDAQYF
cdr3_nt: TGCAGCGTTGGTTTGGCCACAGATGCGCAGTATTTT

cdr3_length: 13
j_call: TRBJ1-1
d_call: NA
clone_size: many
v_call: TRBV9
cdr3_aa: CASSPIRTPEAFF
cdr3_nt: TGTGCCAGCAGCCCCATCAGGACACCTGAAGCTTTCTTT

cdr3_length: 17
j_call: TRBJ1-5
d_call: NA
clone_size: many
v_call: TRBV5-6
cdr3_aa: CASSLGSGHIMAQPQHF
cdr3_nt: TGTGCCAGCAGCTTGGGGTCCGGACACATAATGGCTCAGCCCCAGCATTTT

cdr3_length: 13
j_call: TRBJ2-7
d_call: NA
clone_size: few
v_call: TRBV19
cdr3_aa: CASSVTAYYEQYF
cdr3_nt: TGTGCCAGTAGTGTTACAGCCTACTACGAGCAGTACTTC

cdr3_length: 14
j_call: TRBJ1-2
d_call: NA
clone_size: many
v_call: TRBV5-1
cdr3_aa: CASSSTPGAHGYTF
cdr3_nt: TGCGCCAGCAGCTCCACCCCAGGGGCCCATGGCTACACCTTC